This T cell receptor beta chain was identified during a study of low-dose radiotherapy and immunotherapy resistance in tumors. Study at large: Cohort 1 got 0.5 Gy per fraction every 2 weeks, 6.5 Gy in total.

Trimming took off 4 bases at V and 2 bases at J, with 14 bases between the two ends. Germline V gene data show CDR1 as SGHRS and CDR2 as YFSETQ. The CDR3 spans 15 residues. This clonotype showed up just a few times. As for time point: after trial treatment. Treatment meaning: LDRT plus nivolumab, ipilimumab, low-dose cyclophosphamide and aspirin (RACIN trial). Donors were treated with nivolumab, ipilimumab, aspirin, and low-dose cyclophosphamide and radiotherapy. TRAV- and TRBV-specific primers, spanning alpha and beta chains, primed first-strand cDNA. Amplification of TCRs used a constant-region primer and V-primer adapter for roughly 20 PCR cycles. TCRdb re-called the reads through MiXCR, storing one row per CDR3 protein. Of tens of thousands of distinct CDR3 sequences detected, 20% to 25% appear once; the ten largest clones hold 10% to 15%.

This receptor was obtained from a female donor with ovarian cancer. The chain is built from TRBV5-1 and TRBJ2-3; no reliable D call. The input for sequencing was PBMCs, taken after low-dose radiotherapy plus immunotherapy. The CDR3 nucleotides read TGCGCCAGCAGCGGAACGGTAACTTCCACAGATACGCAGTATTTT. This codes for CASSGTVTSTDTQYF.